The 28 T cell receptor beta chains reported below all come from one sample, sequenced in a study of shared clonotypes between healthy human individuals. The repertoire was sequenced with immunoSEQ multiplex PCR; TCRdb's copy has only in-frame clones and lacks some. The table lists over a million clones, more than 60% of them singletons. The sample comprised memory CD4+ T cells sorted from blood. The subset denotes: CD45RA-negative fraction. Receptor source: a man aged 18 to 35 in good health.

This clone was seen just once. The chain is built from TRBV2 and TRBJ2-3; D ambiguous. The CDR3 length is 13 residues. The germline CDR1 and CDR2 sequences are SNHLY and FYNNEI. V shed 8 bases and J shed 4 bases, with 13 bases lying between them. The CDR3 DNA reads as TGTGCCAGCCCCTCGGGCGCCGCAGATACGCAGTATTTT. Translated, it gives CASPSGAADTQYF.

CDR3 nucleotide sequence: TGTGCCAGAGGGGCGACAGGGGGCACTGAAGCTTTCTTT. It is translated as CARGATGGTEAFF. V gene TRBV2 combines with J gene TRBJ1-1; 9 positions match TRBD1. Germline loops: CDR1 SNHLY, CDR2 FYNNEI. This CDR3 region has 13 residues. Trimming cost V 9 bases and J 4 bases; bases outside gene matches: 6.

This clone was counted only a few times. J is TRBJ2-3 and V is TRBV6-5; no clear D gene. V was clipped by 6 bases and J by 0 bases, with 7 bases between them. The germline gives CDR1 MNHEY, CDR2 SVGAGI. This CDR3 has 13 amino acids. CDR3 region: CASRAPSTDTQYF. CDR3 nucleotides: TGTGCCAGCAGGGCTCCTAGCACAGATACGCAGTATTTT.

The CDR3 bases are TGTGCCAATGGGGTACCGGGACTTCAAGAGTTGCAGTACTTC. Amino acids: CANGVPGLQELQYF. The chain combines TRBV7-9 with TRBJ2-7; possible D gene TRBD2, 6 bases. Germline V gives CDR1 SEHNR, CDR2 FQNEAQ (reference sequence). The V and J ends lost 10 bases and 9 bases respectively, with 25 bases between them. The CDR3 extends over 14 amino acids.

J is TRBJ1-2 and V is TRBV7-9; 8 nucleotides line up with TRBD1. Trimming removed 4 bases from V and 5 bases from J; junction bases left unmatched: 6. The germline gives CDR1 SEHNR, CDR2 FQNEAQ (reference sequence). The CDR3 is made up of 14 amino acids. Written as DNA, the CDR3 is TGTGCCAGCAGCTCACGGACAGGGTGGTATGGCTACACCTTC. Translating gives CASSSRTGWYGYTF.

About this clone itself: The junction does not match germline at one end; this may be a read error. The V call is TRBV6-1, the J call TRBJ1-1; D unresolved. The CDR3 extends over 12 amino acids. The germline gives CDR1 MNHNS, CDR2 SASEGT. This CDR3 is CAGSPAGREAFF. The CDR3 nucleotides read TGTGCCGGCAGCCCCGCGGGCCGTGAAGCTTTCTTT.

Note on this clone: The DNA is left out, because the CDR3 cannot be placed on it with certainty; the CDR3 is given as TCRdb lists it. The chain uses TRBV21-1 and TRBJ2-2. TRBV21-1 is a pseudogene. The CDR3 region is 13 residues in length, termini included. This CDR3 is CASRYGCTGELFF.

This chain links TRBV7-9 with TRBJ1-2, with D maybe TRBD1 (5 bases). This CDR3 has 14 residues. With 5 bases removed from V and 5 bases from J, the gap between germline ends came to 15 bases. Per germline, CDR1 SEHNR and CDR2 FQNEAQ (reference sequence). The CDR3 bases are TGTGCCAGCAGCCCCGGGACGGAGATTTATGGCTACACCTTC. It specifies CASSPGTEIYGYTF.

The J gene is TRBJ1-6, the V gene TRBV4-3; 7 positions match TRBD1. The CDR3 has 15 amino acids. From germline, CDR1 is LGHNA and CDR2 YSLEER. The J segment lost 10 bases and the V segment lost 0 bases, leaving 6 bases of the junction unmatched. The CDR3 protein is CASSQDLGGGSPLHF. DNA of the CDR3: TGCGCCAGCAGCCAAGATTTAGGGGGCGGGTCACCCCTCCACTTT.

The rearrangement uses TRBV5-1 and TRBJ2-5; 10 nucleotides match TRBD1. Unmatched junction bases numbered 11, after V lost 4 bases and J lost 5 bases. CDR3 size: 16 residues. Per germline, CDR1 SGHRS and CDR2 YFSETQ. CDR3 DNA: TGCGCCAGCAGCCCGGGACAGGGGAAAGTGATGGAGACCCAGTACTTC. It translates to CASSPGQGKVMETQYF.

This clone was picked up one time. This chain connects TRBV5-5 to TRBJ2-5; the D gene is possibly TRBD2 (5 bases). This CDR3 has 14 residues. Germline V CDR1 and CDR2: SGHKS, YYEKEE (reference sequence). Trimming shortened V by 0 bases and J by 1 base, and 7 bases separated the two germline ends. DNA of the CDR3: TGTGCCAGCAGCTTGGGAGGGTCCCAAGAGACCCAGTACTTC. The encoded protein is CASSLGGSQETQYF.

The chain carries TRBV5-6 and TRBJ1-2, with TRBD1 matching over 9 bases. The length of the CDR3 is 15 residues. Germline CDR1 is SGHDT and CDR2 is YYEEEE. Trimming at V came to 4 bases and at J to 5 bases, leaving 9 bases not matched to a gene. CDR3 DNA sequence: TGTGCCAGCAGCGTCGGGACAGGGTTACGGTATGGCTACACCTTC. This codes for CASSVGTGLRYGYTF.

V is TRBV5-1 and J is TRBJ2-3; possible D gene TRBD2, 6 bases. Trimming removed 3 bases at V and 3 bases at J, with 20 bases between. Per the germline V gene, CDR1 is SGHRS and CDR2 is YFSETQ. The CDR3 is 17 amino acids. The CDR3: CASSWGSLVGRTDTQYF. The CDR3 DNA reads TGCGCCAGCAGCTGGGGGTCTTTGGTCGGGAGAACAGATACGCAGTATTTT.

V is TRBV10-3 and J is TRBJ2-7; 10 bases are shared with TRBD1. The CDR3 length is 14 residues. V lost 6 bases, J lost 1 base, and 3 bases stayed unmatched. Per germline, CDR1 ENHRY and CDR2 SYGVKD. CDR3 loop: CAIRGTGASYEQYF. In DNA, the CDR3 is TGTGCCATCAGGGGGACAGGGGCGTCCTACGAGCAGTACTTC.

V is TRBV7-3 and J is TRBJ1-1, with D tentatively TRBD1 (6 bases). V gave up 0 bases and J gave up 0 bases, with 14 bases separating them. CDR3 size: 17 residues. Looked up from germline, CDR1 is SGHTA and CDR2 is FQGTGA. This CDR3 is CASSLTGPGALNTEAFF. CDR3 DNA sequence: TGTGCCAGCAGCTTAACGGGTCCAGGGGCCTTGAACACTGAAGCTTTCTTT.

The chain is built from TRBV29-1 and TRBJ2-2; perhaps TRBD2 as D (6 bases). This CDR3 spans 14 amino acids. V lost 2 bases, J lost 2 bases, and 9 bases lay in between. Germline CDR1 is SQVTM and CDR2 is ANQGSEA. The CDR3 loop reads CSVEPGLNTGELFF. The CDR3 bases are TGCAGCGTTGAACCGGGACTCAACACCGGGGAGCTGTTTTTT.

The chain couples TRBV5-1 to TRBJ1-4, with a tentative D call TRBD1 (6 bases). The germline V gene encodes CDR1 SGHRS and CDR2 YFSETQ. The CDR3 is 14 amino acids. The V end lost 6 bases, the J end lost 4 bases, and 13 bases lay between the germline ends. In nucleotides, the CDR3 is TGCGCCAGCAACGAAGGCAGGGGTAATGAAAAACTGTTTTTT. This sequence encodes CASNEGRGNEKLFF.

This CDR3 reads CASSIAQGGANEKLFF. CDR3 DNA: TGTGCCAGTAGTATAGCTCAGGGTGGAGCTAATGAAAAACTGTTTTTT. The J gene is TRBJ1-4, the V gene TRBV19, with D perhaps TRBD1 (5 bases). CDR1 is LNHDA, CDR2 SQIVND, per germline (reference sequence). Trimming removed 1 base from V and 3 bases from J, with 12 bases in between. This CDR3 region has 16 residues.

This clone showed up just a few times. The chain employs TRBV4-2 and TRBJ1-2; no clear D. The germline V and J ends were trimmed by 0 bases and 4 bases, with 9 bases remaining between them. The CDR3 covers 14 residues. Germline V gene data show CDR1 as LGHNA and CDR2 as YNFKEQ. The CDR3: CASSQDLGTYGYTF. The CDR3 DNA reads TGTGCCAGCAGCCAAGATCTAGGAACCTATGGCTACACCTTC.

In DNA form, the CDR3 reads TGTGCCAGCTGGGAGAGGGGTACTGAAGCTTTCTTT. It is translated as CASWERGTEAFF. This sequence joins TRBV28 and TRBJ1-1, with D tentatively TRBD1 (5 bases). V was trimmed by 8 bases and J by 5 bases, leaving 12 bases between them. This CDR3 has 12 residues. Germline V gives CDR1 MDHEN, CDR2 SYDVKM.

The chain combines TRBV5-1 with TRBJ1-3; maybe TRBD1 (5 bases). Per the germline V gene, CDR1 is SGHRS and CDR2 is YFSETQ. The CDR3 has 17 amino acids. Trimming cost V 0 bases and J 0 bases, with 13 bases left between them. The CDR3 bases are TGCGCCAGCAGCTTGGAATCGGGGGTTTACTCTGGAAACACCATATATTTT. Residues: CASSLESGVYSGNTIYF.

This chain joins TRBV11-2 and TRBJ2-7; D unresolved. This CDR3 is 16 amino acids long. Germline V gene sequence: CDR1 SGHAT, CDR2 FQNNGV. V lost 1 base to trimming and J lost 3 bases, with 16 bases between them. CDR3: CASSLGRSLVGYEQYF. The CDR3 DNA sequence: TGTGCCAGCAGCTTAGGACGGAGCCTCGTCGGCTACGAGCAGTACTTC.

CDR3 nucleotide sequence: TGTGCCACCCGGACTAGCGGGGACCGCACAGATACGCAGTATTTT. Protein: CATRTSGDRTDTQYF. The chain employs TRBV10-3 and TRBJ2-3; 12 positions agree with TRBD2. The V gene's germline CDR1 is ENHRY and CDR2 SYGVKD. The CDR3 is 15 residues long. After removal of 10 bases from V and 1 base from J, the junction contained 6 bases not matched to a gene.

The CDR3 DNA is TGTGCCAGCTCACCACCTGCAAACGAGGGGGAAAAACTGTTTTTT. Amino acids: CASSPPANEGEKLFF. This chain uses TRBV18 with TRBJ1-4, with D possibly matching TRBD1 (5 bases). V was shortened by 0 bases and J by 8 bases, with 13 bases between the two germline ends. Germline V gene data show CDR1 as KGHSH and CDR2 as LQKENI. The CDR3 has 15 residues.

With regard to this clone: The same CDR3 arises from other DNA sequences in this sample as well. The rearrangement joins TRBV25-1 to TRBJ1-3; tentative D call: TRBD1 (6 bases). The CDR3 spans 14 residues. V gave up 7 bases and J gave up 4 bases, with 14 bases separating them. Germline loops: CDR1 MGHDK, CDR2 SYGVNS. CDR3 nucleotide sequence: TGTGCCAGCACCCCAACAGGGTCCGGAAACACCATATATTTT. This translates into CASTPTGSGNTIYF.

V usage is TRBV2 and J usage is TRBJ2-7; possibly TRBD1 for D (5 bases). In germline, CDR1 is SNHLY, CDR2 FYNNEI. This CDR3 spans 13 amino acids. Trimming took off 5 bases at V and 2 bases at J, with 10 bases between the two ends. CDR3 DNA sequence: TGTGCCAGCAGTAAGACAGTTACCTACGAGCAGTACTTC. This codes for CASSKTVTYEQYF.

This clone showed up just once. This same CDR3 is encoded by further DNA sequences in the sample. Here the CDR3 reads CASSLTGGTYEQYF. CDR3 in DNA: TGCGCCAGCAGCTTAACGGGAGGGACCTACGAGCAGTACTTC. The chain is built from TRBV5-1 and TRBJ2-7, with 8 bases identical to TRBD2. This CDR3 comprises 14 residues. Germline CDR1 SGHRS, CDR2 YFSETQ. V trimming: 2 bases; J trimming: 2 bases; junction bases outside the gene matches: 3. Full variable domain (missing parts from reference TRBV5-1 and TRBJ2-7): KAGVTQTPRYLIKTRGQQVTLSCSPISGHRSVSWYQQTPGQGLQFLFEYFSETQRNKGNFPGRFSGRQFSNSRSEMNVSTLELGDSALYLCASSLTGGTYEQYFGPGTRLTVT.

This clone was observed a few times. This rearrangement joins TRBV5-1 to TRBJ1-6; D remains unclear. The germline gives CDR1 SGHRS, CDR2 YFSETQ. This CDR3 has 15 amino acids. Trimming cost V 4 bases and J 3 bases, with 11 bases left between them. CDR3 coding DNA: TGCGCCAGCAGCGCCTCGACGGACTATAATTCACCCCTCCACTTT. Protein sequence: CASSASTDYNSPLHF. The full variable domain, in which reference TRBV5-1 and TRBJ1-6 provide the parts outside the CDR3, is KAGVTQTPRYLIKTRGQQVTLSCSPISGHRSVSWYQQTPGQGLQFLFEYFSETQRNKGNFPGRFSGRQFSNSRSEMNVSTLELGDSALYLCASSASTDYNSPLHFGNGTRLTVT.